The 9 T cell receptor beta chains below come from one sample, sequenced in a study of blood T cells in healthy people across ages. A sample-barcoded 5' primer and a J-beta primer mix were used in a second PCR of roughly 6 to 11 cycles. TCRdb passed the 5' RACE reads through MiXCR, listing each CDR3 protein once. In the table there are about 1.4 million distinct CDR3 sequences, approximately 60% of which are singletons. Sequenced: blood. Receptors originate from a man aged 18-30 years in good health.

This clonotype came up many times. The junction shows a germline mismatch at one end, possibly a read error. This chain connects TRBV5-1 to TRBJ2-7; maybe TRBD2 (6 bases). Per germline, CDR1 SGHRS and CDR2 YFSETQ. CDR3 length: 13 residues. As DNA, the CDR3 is TGTGCCAGCTCCCCCGGGGGAACCTACGAGCAGTACTTC. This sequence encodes CASSPGGTYEQYF.

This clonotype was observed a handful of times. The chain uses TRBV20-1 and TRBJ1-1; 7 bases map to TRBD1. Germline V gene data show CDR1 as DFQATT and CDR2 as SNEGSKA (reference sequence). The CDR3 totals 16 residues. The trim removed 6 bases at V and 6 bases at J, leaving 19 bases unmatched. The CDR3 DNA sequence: TGCAGTGCCCCATCCCCAACTAGGGGGCGGGGAGCTGAAGCTTTCTTT. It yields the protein CSAPSPTRGRGAEAFF.

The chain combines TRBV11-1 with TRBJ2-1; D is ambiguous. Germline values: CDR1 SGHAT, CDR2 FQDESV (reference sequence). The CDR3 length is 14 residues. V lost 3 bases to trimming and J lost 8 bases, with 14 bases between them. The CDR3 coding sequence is TGTGCCAGCAGCTTCTCGGCTACATGGGATGAGCAGTTCTTC. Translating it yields CASSFSATWDEQFF. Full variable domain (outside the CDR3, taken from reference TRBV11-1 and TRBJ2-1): EAEVAQSPRYKITEKSQAVAFWCDPISGHATLYWYRQILGQGPELLVQFQDESVVDDSQLPKDRFSAERLKGVDSTLKIQPAELGDSAMYLCASSFSATWDEQFFGPGTRLTVL.

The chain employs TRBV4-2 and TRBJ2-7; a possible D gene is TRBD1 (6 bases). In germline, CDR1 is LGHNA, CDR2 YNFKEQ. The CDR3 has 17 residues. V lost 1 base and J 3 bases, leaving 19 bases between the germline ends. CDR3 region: CASSQGFSRGQNYEQYF. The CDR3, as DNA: TGTGCCAGCAGCCAAGGTTTTTCAAGGGGACAAAACTACGAGCAGTACTTC.

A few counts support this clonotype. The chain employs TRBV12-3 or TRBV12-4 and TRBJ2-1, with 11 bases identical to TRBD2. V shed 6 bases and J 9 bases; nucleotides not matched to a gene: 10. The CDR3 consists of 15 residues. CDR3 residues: CASSTGLAAEGEQFF. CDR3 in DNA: TGTGCCAGCAGCACGGGACTAGCGGCAGAGGGTGAGCAGTTCTTC.

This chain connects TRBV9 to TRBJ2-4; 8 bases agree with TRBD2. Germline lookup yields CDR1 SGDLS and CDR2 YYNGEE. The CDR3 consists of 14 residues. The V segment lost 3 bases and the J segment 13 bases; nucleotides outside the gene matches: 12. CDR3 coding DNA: TGTGCCAGCAGCGCCGGGACTAGACCCTCGTGGCAGTACTTC. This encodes CASSAGTRPSWQYF.

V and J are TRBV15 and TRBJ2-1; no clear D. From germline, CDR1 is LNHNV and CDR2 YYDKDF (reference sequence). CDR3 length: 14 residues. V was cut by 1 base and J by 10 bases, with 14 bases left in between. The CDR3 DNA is TGTGCCACCAGCAGAGCCTCCCCCACCGGCGAGCAGTTCTTC. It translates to CATSRASPTGEQFF.

CDR3 coding DNA: TGCGCCAGCGCTGATAGCGGGAACTACGAGCAGTACTTC. It translates to CASADSGNYEQYF. The chain combines TRBV4-1 with TRBJ2-4; TRBD2 aligns across 8 bases. TRBJ2-7 matches the DNA end more closely, so the J call is doubtful. The CDR3 is 13 amino acids. The germline V gene has CDR1 MGHRA and CDR2 YSYEKL.

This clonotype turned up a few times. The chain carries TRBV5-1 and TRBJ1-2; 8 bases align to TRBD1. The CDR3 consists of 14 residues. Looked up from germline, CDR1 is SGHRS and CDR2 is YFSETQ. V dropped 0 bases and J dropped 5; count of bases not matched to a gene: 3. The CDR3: CASSLEDRGYGYTF. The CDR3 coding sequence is TGCGCCAGCAGCTTGGAAGACAGGGGATATGGCTACACCTTC.